The 8 T cell receptor beta chains presented below share a single source sample, sequenced in a study of cytomegalovirus exposure and HLA in healthy donors. The primer mix had 60 Vbeta and 13 Jbeta primers. Sequenced by immunoSEQ multiplex PCR; TCRdb stores in-frame clones only, minus some. This table holds tens of thousands of clones, approximately 83% found once. The specimen sequenced was PBMCs. Every receptor here comes from a middle-aged man in good health and CMV-seronegative.

The gene calls are TRBV9 and TRBJ2-5; 9 bases are a match to TRBD2. Germline V gene sequence: CDR1 SGDLS, CDR2 YYNGEE. V lost 6 bases and J lost 5; bases outside the gene matches: 14. This CDR3 has 16 residues. The CDR3 reads CASTNSGGQDGETQYF. The CDR3 region has the DNA TGTGCCAGCACTAACAGCGGGGGGCAGGACGGCGAGACCCAGTACTTC.

V usage is TRBV28 and J usage is TRBJ2-7; 13 bases are shared with TRBD2. The CDR3 is 16 amino acids. Germline assignment: CDR1 MDHEN and CDR2 SYDVKM. The J segment lost 7 bases and the V segment lost 3 bases, leaving 9 bases of the junction unmatched. This CDR3 reads CASSFLLAGGPGEQYF. Written as DNA, the CDR3 is TGTGCCAGCAGTTTCCTACTAGCGGGAGGGCCGGGGGAGCAGTACTTC.

This rearrangement joins TRBV5-6 to TRBJ2-1, with D possibly matching TRBD2 (7 bases). The germline V gene encodes CDR1 SGHDT and CDR2 YYEEEE. The CDR3 spans 14 residues. Trimming left V 4 bases short and J 9 bases short, with 17 bases between. CDR3 residues: CASSQGGGGSEQFF. The DNA of the CDR3 is TGTGCCAGCAGCCAAGGGGGAGGGGGTAGTGAGCAGTTCTTC.

The chain has TRBV28 and TRBJ1-3; D may be TRBD1 (5 bases). There are 16 residues in the CDR3. Germline CDR1 and CDR2: MDHEN and SYDVKM. The V gene lost 5 bases and the J gene lost 2 bases, with 16 bases spanning the gap. The CDR3 sequence: CASSALPGDAGNTIYF. CDR3 nucleotides: TGTGCCAGCAGTGCCCTCCCGGGGGATGCTGGAAACACCATATATTTT.

J is TRBJ2-7 and V is TRBV18; D is undetermined. CDR3 length: 15 residues. The V gene lost 1 base and the J gene lost 4 bases, with 14 bases spanning the gap. Germline V gene sequence: CDR1 KGHSH, CDR2 LQKENI. The CDR3 bases are TGTGCCAGCTCACCACTACTGACGGGTCAGTACGAGCAGTACTTC. It specifies CASSPLLTGQYEQYF.

This clone has a handful of counts. V gene TRBV29-1 combines with J gene TRBJ1-3, with D possibly being TRBD1 (6 bases). Looked up from germline, CDR1 is SQVTM and CDR2 is ANQGSEA. The germline V and J ends were trimmed by 3 bases and 4 bases, with 10 bases remaining between them. This CDR3 is 13 amino acids long. The CDR3, as DNA: TGCAGCGTTGAGGACAGTGGAGGAAACACCATATATTTT. Amino acids: CSVEDSGGNTIYF. Drawing the rest from reference TRBV29-1 and TRBJ1-3, the complete variable domain is SAVISQKPSRDICQRGTSLTIQCQVDSQVTMMFWYRQQPGQSLTLIATANQGSEATYESGFVIDKFPISRPNLTFSTLTVSNMSPEDSSIYLCSVEDSGGNTIYFGEGSWLTVV.

This clone was seen only a few times. This sequence joins TRBV11-2 and TRBJ1-2, with a weak D call TRBD1 (5 bases). Trimming took off 2 bases at V and 2 bases at J, with 6 bases between the two ends. The CDR3 spans 13 residues. Germline lookup yields CDR1 SGHAT and CDR2 FQNNGV. This CDR3 reads CASSLRQNYGYTF. The DNA for the CDR3 is TGTGCCAGCAGCTTACGACAGAACTATGGCTACACCTTC.

The chain has TRBV6-5 and TRBJ1-2; TRBD1 matches 8 bases. Germline CDR1 MNHEY, CDR2 SVGAGI. The CDR3 covers 14 residues. The ends lost 6 bases at V and 7 bases at J; junction bases unmatched: 10. The CDR3 region is CASRRRDRLVGYTF. CDR3 in DNA: TGTGCCAGCAGACGACGGGACAGGTTGGTTGGCTACACCTTC.